These 22 T cell receptor beta chains came from one sample sequenced in a study of T-cell memory formation after mild COVID-19. TCRdb called the 5' RACE reads again in MiXCR, with one record for every CDR3 protein. The top ten clones hold under 15% of a sample with fewer than 500,000 distinct CDR3 sequences, nearly 25% of them seen once. The sequenced sample consisted of PBMCs or a T cell subset sorted from them (not recorded which). The receptor set was obtained from an adult woman who had mild COVID-19 (a few samples of this study predate the infection). Cell type and time point are not known.

This clonotype occurred a few times. This sequence joins TRBV29-1 and TRBJ2-7, with a possible D match to TRBD1 (5 bases). The ends were cut back, 1 base at V and 13 bases at J, with 14 bases in the middle. CDR1 SQVTM and CDR2 ANQGSEA come from the germline V gene. The CDR3 length is 11 residues. This chain's CDR3 is CSVEGKSGAYF. In DNA, the CDR3 is TGCAGCGTTGAAGGAAAGTCTGGGGCTTACTTC.

V gene TRBV12-3 or TRBV12-4 combines with J gene TRBJ2-1, with D maybe TRBD2 (5 bases). There are 16 residues in the CDR3. The ends were cut back, 2 bases at V and 3 bases at J, with 14 bases in the middle. Here the CDR3 reads CASSLRQTGIYNEQFF. Here the CDR3 DNA reads TGTGCCAGCAGTTTAAGGCAGACCGGGATCTACAATGAGCAGTTCTTC.

The genes are TRBV5-1 and TRBJ2-2, with D perhaps TRBD1 or TRBD2 (5 bases each). The CDR3 runs 16 residues. Germline V gene lookup returns CDR1 SGHRS and CDR2 YFSETQ. V shed 4 bases and J shed 4 bases, with 17 bases lying between them. For the CDR3, the DNA is TGCGCCAGCAGCGCCGGGGCCACCATGGGCACCGGGGAGCTGTTTTTT. The encoded protein is CASSAGATMGTGELFF.

Here the CDR3 reads CASSQRQSNQPQHF. The CDR3 region has the DNA TGCGCCAGCAGCCAAAGACAGAGCAATCAGCCCCAGCATTTT. The V and J genes are TRBV4-1 and TRBJ1-5; D is perhaps TRBD1 (5 bases). CDR3 size: 14 residues. Germline V gives CDR1 MGHRA, CDR2 YSYEKL. The V end was cut by 2 bases, the J end by 1 base, with 6 bases between.

The rearrangement uses TRBV6-2 or TRBV6-3 and TRBJ2-1; 15 bases are a match to TRBD2. Trimming cost V 6 bases and J 7 bases; bases outside gene matches: 4. Germline-derived CDR1 and CDR2 are MNHEY and SVGEGT. This CDR3 contains 15 residues. The CDR3 spells CASRSGTSGRNEQFF. CDR3 DNA: TGTGCCAGCAGATCTGGGACTAGCGGGAGGAATGAGCAGTTCTTC.

This clonotype was counted only a few times. This rearrangement joins TRBV24-1 to TRBJ2-1, with TRBD1 identical over 7 bases. Germline assignment: CDR1 KGHDR and CDR2 SFDVKD. This CDR3 is 15 amino acids long. V was clipped by 3 bases and J by 8 bases; unmatched bases: 9. The CDR3 DNA reads TGTGCCACCAGTGATCCCCCGAACAGGGGCGATGAGCAGTTCTTC. It codes for CATSDPPNRGDEQFF.

This clonotype was observed many times. This sequence joins TRBV5-1 and TRBJ2-5; the match to TRBD2 covers 11 bases. The CDR3 spans 17 residues. The ends lost 1 base at V and 2 bases at J; junction bases unmatched: 7. The germline CDR1 and CDR2 sequences are SGHRS and YFSETQ. As DNA, the CDR3 is TGCGCCAGCAGCTTGTCTCTAGCGGGGGGACCGCAAGAGACCCAGTACTTC. Protein sequence: CASSLSLAGGPQETQYF. Full variable domain (remainder filled in from reference TRBV5-1 and TRBJ2-5): KAGVTQTPRYLIKTRGQQVTLSCSPISGHRSVSWYQQTPGQGLQFLFEYFSETQRNKGNFPGRFSGRQFSNSRSEMNVSTLELGDSALYLCASSLSLAGGPQETQYFGPGTRLLVL.

This clonotype was counted only a few times. The chain joins TRBV24-1 to TRBJ2-2; D is possibly TRBD1 (6 bases). Germline CDR1 is KGHDR and CDR2 is SFDVKD. The CDR3 loop spans 17 amino acids. Trimming shortened V by 2 bases and J by 5 bases, and 17 bases separated the two germline ends. CDR3 in DNA: TGTGCCACCAGTGATTCACCTGGGACACAAGTTACCGGGGAGCTGTTTTTT. Its protein is CATSDSPGTQVTGELFF.

This clonotype was observed a handful of times. The J gene is TRBJ2-5, the V gene TRBV11-1, with D possibly TRBD2 on 5 matching bases. Trimming left V 1 base short and J 12 bases short, with 12 bases between. CDR3 length equals 12 residues. Germline V gene data show CDR1 as SGHAT and CDR2 as FQDESV (reference sequence). CDR3 amino acids: CASSLGASSEYF. The CDR3 DNA is TGTGCCAGCAGCTTAGGCGCTAGCTCAGAGTACTTC.

This clonotype came up a few times. V usage is TRBV24-1 and J usage is TRBJ2-3, with D possibly matching TRBD2 (5 bases). Germline CDR1 KGHDR, CDR2 SFDVKD. Trimming pared 6 bases from V and 3 bases from J, leaving 6 bases between. The CDR3 has 12 amino acids. The DNA of the CDR3 is TGTGCCACCAGTCTAGCAACAGATACGCAGTATTTT. It encodes CATSLATDTQYF.

This clonotype was seen a few times. The chain uses TRBV7-3 and TRBJ2-2, with D hard to call. Trimming took off 1 base at V and 7 bases at J, with 13 bases between the two ends. The CDR3 totals 15 residues. Germline loops: CDR1 SGHTA, CDR2 FQGTGA. The CDR3 DNA reads TGTGCCAGCAGCTTAAGACGATATGGGCACGGGGAGCTGTTTTTT. Protein product: CASSLRRYGHGELFF.

V gene TRBV24-1 combines with J gene TRBJ2-2; D unclear. V dropped 0 bases and J dropped 3 bases, with 7 bases sitting between them. CDR1 is KGHDR, CDR2 SFDVKD, per germline. The length of the CDR3 is 15 residues. The CDR3 DNA reads as TGTGCCACCAGTGATTTGGGCCTTGACACCGGGGAGCTGTTTTTT. Its protein product is CATSDLGLDTGELFF.

This clonotype was seen a few times. The chain couples TRBV6-5 to TRBJ1-1, with D uncertain. This CDR3 contains 13 residues. V shed 2 bases and J shed 1 base, with 5 bases lying between them. Germline values: CDR1 MNHEY, CDR2 SVGAGI. For the CDR3, the DNA is TGTGCCAGCAGTTACATGGGGAACACTGAAGCTTTCTTT. Translation gives CASSYMGNTEAFF.

This chain joins TRBV25-1 and TRBJ2-7; 9 bases align to TRBD1. The V gene end was trimmed by 6 bases and the J gene end by 1 base; junction bases not matched to a gene: 13. Germline lookup yields CDR1 MGHDK and CDR2 SYGVNS. The CDR3 consists of 17 residues. CDR3 region: CASSGISDRGLSYEQYF. The CDR3 coding sequence is TGTGCCAGCAGCGGAATCTCGGACAGGGGACTTTCCTACGAGCAGTACTTC.

This clonotype occurred a few times. This chain joins TRBV6-6 and TRBJ1-4; TRBD1 aligns across 8 bases. Looked up from germline, CDR1 is MNHNY and CDR2 is SVGAGI (reference sequence). CDR3 size: 15 residues. V was clipped by 4 bases and J by 10 bases; unmatched bases: 11. CDR3 sequence reads: CASSSATGELGKLFF. The CDR3 DNA is TGTGCCAGCAGTTCCGCGACAGGGGAGTTGGGAAAACTGTTTTTT.

This rearrangement joins TRBV4-1 to TRBJ2-2; D could derive from TRBD1 or TRBD2 (6 bases each). The CDR3 is made up of 16 amino acids. Germline V gene lookup returns CDR1 MGHRA and CDR2 YSYEKL. V lost 0 bases, J lost 4 bases, and 12 bases lay in between. The CDR3, as DNA: TGCGCCAGCAGCCAAGATTGGGGGGCGAGCACCGGGGAGCTGTTTTTT. This gives the protein CASSQDWGASTGELFF.

The chain's CDR3 is CASSLVLRGSNTGELFF. The CDR3 DNA is TGCGCCAGCAGCTTGGTTTTGCGGGGGAGCAACACCGGGGAGCTGTTTTTT. The chain links TRBV5-1 to TRBJ2-2, with TRBD2 identical over 7 bases. This CDR3 is 17 amino acids long. Germline V lookup: CDR1 SGHRS, CDR2 YFSETQ. Losses at the gene ends were 0 bases for V and 2 bases for J; bases not matched to a gene: 7. Variable domain in full (rest from reference TRBV5-1 and TRBJ2-2): KAGVTQTPRYLIKTRGQQVTLSCSPISGHRSVSWYQQTPGQGLQFLFEYFSETQRNKGNFPGRFSGRQFSNSRSEMNVSTLELGDSALYLCASSLVLRGSNTGELFFGEGSRLTVL.

This sequence joins TRBV7-2 and TRBJ2-3; no clear D. CDR3 length: 14 amino acids. V lost 5 bases, J lost 6 bases, and 15 bases lay in between. Germline loops: CDR1 SGHTA, CDR2 FQGNSA. The CDR3 region has the DNA TGTGCCAGCAGCCCCTGGTTCCAGTGGGATACGCAGTATTTT. Translated: CASSPWFQWDTQYF.

The chain is built from TRBV20-1 and TRBJ1-1, with D perhaps matching TRBD1 (5 bases). Trimming removed 3 bases from V and 1 base from J, with 12 bases in between. The length of the CDR3 is 14 residues. CDR1 is DFQATT and CDR2 is SNEGSKA in the germline V gene (reference sequence). The CDR3 protein is CSARPRGGNTEAFF. The DNA of the CDR3 is TGCAGTGCTAGGCCCCGGGGGGGGAACACTGAAGCTTTCTTT.

This clonotype has at least ten counts. CDR3 amino acids: CASSSGHQNTEAFF. DNA of the CDR3: TGTGCCAGCAGCTCTGGACACCAGAACACTGAAGCTTTCTTT. The V call is TRBV5-5, the J call TRBJ1-1; TRBD1 is a possible D gene (5 bases). V shed 3 bases and J shed 1 base, with 10 bases lying between them. In germline, CDR1 is SGHKS, CDR2 YYEKEE (reference sequence). CDR3 length: 14 amino acids.

The J gene is TRBJ1-1, the V gene TRBV20-1, with 8 bases aligning to TRBD1. V lost 4 bases to trimming and J lost 11 bases; unmatched junction nucleotides: 18. The V gene's germline CDR1 is DFQATT and CDR2 SNEGSKA (reference sequence). The CDR3 has 15 residues. CDR3 residues: CSATNRGDSHRRAFF. CDR3 in DNA: TGCAGTGCTACCAACAGGGGGGATTCCCATAGGCGGGCTTTCTTT.

This clonotype has just a few counts. This rearrangement joins TRBV20-1 to TRBJ2-3; 13 positions match TRBD2. This CDR3 is built from 19 residues. V trimming: 0 bases; J trimming: 2 bases; junction bases outside the gene matches: 11. Germline assignment: CDR1 DFQATT and CDR2 SNEGSKA (reference sequence). The CDR3 DNA is TGCAGTGCTAGAGATCCGATCAGACTAGCGGGAGGAACCACAGATACGCAGTATTTT. Translating gives CSARDPIRLAGGTTDTQYF.